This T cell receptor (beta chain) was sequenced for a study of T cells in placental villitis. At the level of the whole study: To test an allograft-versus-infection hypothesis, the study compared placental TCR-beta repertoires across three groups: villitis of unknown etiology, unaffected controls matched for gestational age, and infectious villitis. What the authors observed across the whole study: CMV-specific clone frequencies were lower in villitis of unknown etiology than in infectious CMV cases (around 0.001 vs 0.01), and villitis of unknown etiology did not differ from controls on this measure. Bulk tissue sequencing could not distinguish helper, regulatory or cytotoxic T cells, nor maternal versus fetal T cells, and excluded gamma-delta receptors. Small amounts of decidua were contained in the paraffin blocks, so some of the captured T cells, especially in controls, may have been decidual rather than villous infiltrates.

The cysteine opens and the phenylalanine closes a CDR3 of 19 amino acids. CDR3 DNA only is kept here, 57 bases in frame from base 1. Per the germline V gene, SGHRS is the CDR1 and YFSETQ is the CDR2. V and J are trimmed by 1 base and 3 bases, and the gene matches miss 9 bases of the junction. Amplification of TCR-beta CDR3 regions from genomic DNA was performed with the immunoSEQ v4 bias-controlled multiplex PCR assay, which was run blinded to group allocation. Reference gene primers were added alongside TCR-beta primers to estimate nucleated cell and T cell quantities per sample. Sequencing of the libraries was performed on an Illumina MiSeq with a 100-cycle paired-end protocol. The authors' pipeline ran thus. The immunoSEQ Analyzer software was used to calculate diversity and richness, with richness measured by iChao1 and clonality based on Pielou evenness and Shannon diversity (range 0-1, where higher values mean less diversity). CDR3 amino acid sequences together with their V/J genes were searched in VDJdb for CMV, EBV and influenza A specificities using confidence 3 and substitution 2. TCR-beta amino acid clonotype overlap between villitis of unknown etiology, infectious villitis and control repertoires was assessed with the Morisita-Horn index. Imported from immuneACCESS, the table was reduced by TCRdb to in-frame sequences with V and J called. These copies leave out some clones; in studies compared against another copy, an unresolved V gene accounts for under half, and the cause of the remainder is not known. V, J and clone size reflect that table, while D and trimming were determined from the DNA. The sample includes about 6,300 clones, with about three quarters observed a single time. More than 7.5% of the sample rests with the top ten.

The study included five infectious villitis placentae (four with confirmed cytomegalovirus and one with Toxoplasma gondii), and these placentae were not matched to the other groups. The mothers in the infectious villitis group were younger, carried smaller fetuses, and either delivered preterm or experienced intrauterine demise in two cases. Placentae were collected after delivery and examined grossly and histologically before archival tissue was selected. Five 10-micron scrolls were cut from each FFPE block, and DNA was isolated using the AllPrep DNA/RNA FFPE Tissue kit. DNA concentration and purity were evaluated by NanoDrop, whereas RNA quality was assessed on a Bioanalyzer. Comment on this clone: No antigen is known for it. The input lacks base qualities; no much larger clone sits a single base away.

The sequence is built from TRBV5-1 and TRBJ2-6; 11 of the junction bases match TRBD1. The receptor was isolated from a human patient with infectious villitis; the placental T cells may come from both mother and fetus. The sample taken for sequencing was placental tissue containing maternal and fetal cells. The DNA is TGCGCCAGCAGCTTGTGGGACAGGGGGTCTCGCGGTGGGGCCAACGTCCTGACTTTC. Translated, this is CASSLWDRGSRGGANVLTF.